These T cell receptor beta chains were read from a single sample in a study of cytomegalovirus exposure and HLA in healthy donors. Profiled with immunoSEQ multiplex PCR; TCRdb holds only in-frame clones, not every one. The top ten hold about 0.76% of the sample, which has about 130,000 clones, 65% to 90% seen once. The sequenced sample was PBMCs. These receptors were taken from a man aged 18 to 29 in good health and CMV-seronegative. Both conserved end residues are part of each CDR3. Fields, in order: clone size, D gene, V gene, J gene, CDR3 DNA, CDR3 protein. D genes are given only for firm matches. A row's size may be missing; if present it is once, few, many or a size class.

>NA|TRBD1|TRBV5-4|TRBJ1-2
TGTGCCAGCAACATCCGGGACAGGGCTGGCTACACCTTC
CASNIRDRAGYTF
>NA|TRBD2|TRBV11-3|TRBJ2-1
TGTGCCAGCAGCCAGATTAGCGGGGGTGAGCAGTTCTTC
CASSQISGGEQFF
>few|TRBD1|TRBV5-4|TRBJ1-5
TGTGCCAGCAGCTTCAACCAGGGGGCTGACAATCAGCCCCAGCATTTT
CASSFNQGADNQPQHF
>NA|TRBD1|TRBV7-2|TRBJ1-6
TGTGCCAGCAGCTTACCCACAGGGGGCCCTAATTCACCCCTCCACTTT
CASSLPTGGPNSPLHF
>NA|TRBD1|TRBV28|TRBJ1-6
TGTGCCAGCAGCCCCAGGCAGGGGGCGGAAATATTTAATTCACCCCTCCACTTT
CASSPRQGAEIFNSPLHF
>NA|TRBD1|TRBV15|TRBJ1-2
TGTGCCACCAGATACCCGACAGGGATTCACTATGGCTACACCTTC
CATRYPTGIHYGYTF
>NA|NA|TRBV4-2|TRBJ1-6
TGTGCCAGCAGCCAAGTTTCGGGAGGCAGGGGTTCCTATAATTCACCCCTCCACTTT
CASSQVSGGRGSYNSPLHF
>NA|NA|TRBV7-2|TRBJ1-1
TGTGCCAGCAGCTCCGGACAGAAGAACACTGAAGCTTTCTTT
CASSSGQKNTEAFF
>NA|NA|TRBV19|TRBJ1-5
TGTGCCAGTAGCGACCCGAACAGGGCTAACAATCAGCCCCAGCATTTT
CASSDPNRANNQPQHF
>few|TRBD1|TRBV5-4|TRBJ1-3
TGTGCCAGCAGCCCCACAGGGGACCTCTCTGGAAACACCATATATTTT
CASSPTGDLSGNTIYF
>NA|TRBD2|TRBV11-2|TRBJ2-1
TGTGCCAGCAGCTTAGGGGTTCGGGCGGGGGGTTTGGAGCAGTTCTTC
CASSLGVRAGGLEQFF
>NA|NA|TRBV4-1|TRBJ2-1
TGCGCCAGCCAGCCAGGGCGGCGGTCCTCCTACAATGAGCAGTTCTTC
CASQPGRRSSYNEQFF
>NA|NA|TRBV10-2|TRBJ2-7
TGCGCCAGCAGTGATTGGCCAGGGGTATACGAGCAGTACTTC
CASSDWPGVYEQYF
>NA|NA|TRBV7-9|TRBJ2-4
TGTGCCAGCAGTTTCGACAGCAAAAGCATTCAGTACTTC
CASSFDSKSIQYF
>NA|TRBD1|TRBV5-1|TRBJ2-7
TGCGCCAGCAGCTTGGGACAGGGGGCGCGGGAGCAGTACTTC
CASSLGQGAREQYF
>NA|NA|TRBV19|TRBJ2-7
TGTGCCAGTAGGGCGGACAGCTACGAGCAGTACTTC
CASRADSYEQYF
>NA|TRBD2|TRBV6-1|TRBJ2-1
TGTGCCAGCAGTGAAAATAGCGGGGGGGCGGGTGAGCAGTTCTTC
CASSENSGGAGEQFF
>NA|NA|TRBV15|TRBJ2-7
TGTGCCACCAGCAGAGACACAGGGCCCTACGAGCAGTACTTC
CATSRDTGPYEQYF
>once|NA|TRBV5-1|TRBJ2-6
TGCGCCAGCAGCCTCCGAGGTCGGGGAGTTGGGGCCAACGTCCTGACTTTC
CASSLRGRGVGANVLTF
>NA|TRBD1|TRBV28|TRBJ1-2
TGTGCCAGCAGTCAGGGACAGGGTTATGGCTACACCTTC
CASSQGQGYGYTF
>NA|TRBD2|TRBV11-2|TRBJ2-1
TGTGCCAGCAGCTCTCTACCCACTAGCGCCGAGCAGTTCTTC
CASSSLPTSAEQFF
>NA|TRBD1|TRBV29-1|TRBJ2-7
TGCAGCGCAAAAAGGGACAGGGTTTGCGAGCAGTACTTC
CSAKRDRVCEQYF
>NA|NA|TRBV4-3|TRBJ1-5
TGCGCCAGCAGCCAAGATGTCCTCCAGACAGAGTATAGCAATCAGTCCCAGCATTTT
CASSQDVLQTEYSNQSQHF
>NA|NA|TRBV5-4|TRBJ2-5
TGTGCCAGCAGCCCGGTGGGGGGTGAGACCCAGTACTTC
CASSPVGGETQYF
>NA|TRBD1|TRBV28|TRBJ1-1
TGTGCCAGCAGTTTATGGGGGACAGGGTCCGGGAACACTGAAGCTTTCTTT
CASSLWGTGSGNTEAFF
>once|NA|TRBV18|TRBJ1-6
TGTGCCAGCTCACCTTGGCTCGATTCACCCCTCCACTTT
CASSPWLDSPLHF
>few|TRBD1|TRBV7-9|TRBJ1-1
TGTGCCAGCAGCCCAGGGGGGAGCACTGAAGCTTTCTTT
CASSPGGSTEAFF
>few|NA|TRBV6-1|TRBJ2-7
TGTGCCAGCAGTGAAGACAGGGCCTACGAGCAGTACTTC
CASSEDRAYEQYF
>NA|TRBD2|TRBV10-2|TRBJ2-4
TGCGCCAGCATTGGTCAGCGGGGGGGCCCCGTAGCCAAAAACATTCAGTACTTC
CASIGQRGGPVAKNIQYF
>NA|NA|TRBV6-1|TRBJ2-7
TGTGCCAGCAGTCTTTACGAGCAGTACTTC
CASSLYEQYF
>NA|TRBD2|TRBV7-2|TRBJ2-3
TGTGCCAGCAGCTTAGCGTTACTAGCGGGGGGGGAGGCAGATACGCAGTATTTT
CASSLALLAGGEADTQYF
>few|TRBD2|TRBV28|TRBJ2-7
TGTGCCAGCAGTCGAGGGCGGGGGTACGAGCAGTACTTC
CASSRGRGYEQYF
>NA|NA|TRBV5-1|TRBJ1-1
TGCGCCAGCAGCGTGGCCTTGGGGGCGTCGGCTTTCTTT
CASSVALGASAFF
>NA|NA|TRBV25-1|TRBJ1-5
TGTGCCAGCAGTGAAGGGGGGGGAAACCAGCCCCAGCATTTT
CASSEGGGNQPQHF
>NA|NA|TRBV4-1|TRBJ1-1
TGCGCCAGCAGCCAAGATGGTTTAGTGAACACTGAAGCTTTCTTT
CASSQDGLVNTEAFF
>NA|NA|TRBV27|TRBJ1-5
TGTGCCAGCAGTTTCACAGGGAAGCAGCCCCAGCATTTT
CASSFTGKQPQHF
>few|NA|TRBV27|TRBJ2-7
TGTGCCAGCAGTCCTAGACCGAGGGTGGCCTACGAGCAGTACTTC
CASSPRPRVAYEQYF
>NA|NA|TRBV5-1|TRBJ1-2
TGCGCCAGCAGCCCCGGGTTGAACTATGGCTACACCTTC
CASSPGLNYGYTF
>NA|TRBD1|TRBV7-9|TRBJ1-2
TGTGCCAGCAGCTTAGAGTCAGGGACAGGGGGCAGATCTGGATATGGCTACACCTTC
CASSLESGTGGRSGYGYTF
>few|TRBD1|TRBV18|TRBJ1-5
TGTGCCAGCTCACCGGGACAGGAGGGTCAGCCCCAGCATTTT
CASSPGQEGQPQHF
>NA|NA|TRBV15|TRBJ2-3
TGTGCCACCAGCTCCCGGGCAGATACGCAGTATTTT
CATSSRADTQYF
>NA|TRBD1|TRBV30|TRBJ1-2
TGTGCCTGGAGTCAGGACAGGGGAGATGGCTACACCTTC
CAWSQDRGDGYTF
>NA|NA|TRBV4-3|TRBJ2-1
TGCGCCAGCAGCCAAGACCCACAGGGTCACAATGAGCAGTTCTTC
CASSQDPQGHNEQFF